This T cell receptor (beta chain) was profiled in a study of spatial heterogeneity in lung cancer. This clonotype was detected many times. This CDR3 is 15 amino acids long. Between the trimmed V and J ends, which lost 0 bases and 7 bases, there was a span of 10 bases. Germline CDR1 and CDR2: LNHNV and YYDKDF (reference sequence). TCRdb ran MiXCR on the 5' RACE reads and lists one entry per CDR3 protein. The table records around 110,000 distinct CDR3 sequences, 10% to 15% of them present only once. This sample's time point: blood at routine non-recurrence follow-up after resection. Unsorted whole RNA of tumor, nontumor lung or frozen PBMC was sequenced.

The gene calls are TRBV15 and TRBJ1-6; D is unresolved. Sequenced material: PBMCs, taken at follow-up. This TCR derives from a male donor with early-stage non-small cell lung cancer. This CDR3 is CATSRDRGLNSPLHF. The CDR3 bases are TGTGCCACCAGCAGAGATAGAGGTTTGAATTCACCCCTCCACTTT. The full variable domain, rest sourced from reference TRBV15 and TRBJ1-6, is DAMVIQNPRYQVTQFGKPVTLSCSQTLNHNVMYWYQQKSSQAPKLLFHYYDKDFNNEADTPDNFQSRRPNTSFCFLDIRSPGLGDTAMYLCATSRDRGLNSPLHFGNGTRLTVT.